This TCR beta chain was retrieved from a study of OX40 agonist ivuxolimab in advanced cancers. Study as a whole: Patients treated during dose escalation were battling hepatocellular carcinoma, melanoma, renal cell or head and neck cancer. Partial responses occurred in three patients (one hepatocellular carcinoma, two cutaneous melanoma). It was permissible to have had prior anti-PD-1, anti-PD-L1 or anti-CTLA-4 therapy, and about 40% had some.

This clone was observed a handful of times. Libraries were prepared by immunoSEQ multiplex PCR; TCRdb keeps only in-frame clonotypes and omits some of them. The table includes approximately 28,000 clones, about 81% detected once. The TCR was taken from an adult with an advanced solid tumor such as melanoma, head and neck, liver or kidney cancer. The input for sequencing was CD4+ or CD8+ T cells sorted from blood, taken in a trial of the OX40 agonist ivuxolimab.

DNA for the CDR3: TGTGCCAGCAGCTTGACTAAGGGGACTGAAGCTTTCTTT. Encoded protein: CASSLTKGTEAFF. The J gene is TRBJ1-1, the V gene TRBV11-3; tentatively, D is TRBD1 (5 bases). V lost 3 bases and J lost 5, with 10 bases in between. Germline lookup yields CDR1 SGHNT and CDR2 YENEEA. The CDR3 spans 13 residues.